The T cell receptor (beta chain) under discussion was sequenced for a study of early T cells in non-severe SARS-CoV-2 infection. Overall study: Bulk RNA taken from unsorted whole blood was sequenced, leaving chains unpaired.

Overall study findings and caveats: Missing private and CD4 specificities, VDJdb matching favored anti-spike CD8 responses.

The CDR3 has 12 amino acids. Germline CDR1 LNHDA, CDR2 SQIVND (reference sequence). The germline V and J ends were trimmed by 5 bases and 2 bases, with 6 bases remaining between them. A remark on this clonotype: Its specificity is unknown.

Attachment of unique molecular identifiers was made to individual cDNA molecules. TCRdb ran MiXCR on the 5' RACE reads and lists one entry per CDR3 protein. Of around 56,000 distinct CDR3 sequences in the sample, under 15% were seen once. The specimen comprised whole blood, sampled at baseline. This receptor was obtained from an adult who was a healthcare worker with PCR-confirmed SARS-CoV-2 infection or an uninfected control (not recorded which). The V call is TRBV19, the J call TRBJ2-5; D may be TRBD1 (6 bases). For the CDR3, the DNA is TGTGCCAGTAGTGGACAGCAAGAGACCCAGTACTTC. Translation gives CASSGQQETQYF. Complete variable domain (other parts from reference TRBV19 and TRBJ2-5): DGGITQSPKYLFRKEGQNVTLSCEQNLNHDAMYWYRQDPGQGLRLIYYSQIVNDFQKGDIAEGYSVSREKKESFPLTVTSAQKNPTAFYLCASSGQQETQYFGPGTRLLVL.